This T cell receptor (beta chain) derives from a study of T-cell memory formation after mild COVID-19. Study-wide results and limits: The main location of contracting CD4+ clones was CM and EM, and that of contracting CD8+ clones was EMRA. Whereas later expanders leaned CD4+, clones contracting day 15 to 85 showed a balanced CD4/CD8 makeup. Pre-infection memory showed some responding clones, and this suggested that cross-reactive memory joined.

MiXCR was run by TCRdb on the 5' RACE reads, yielding one entry per CDR3 protein. This table holds about 350,000 distinct CDR3 sequences, about an eighth found once. With regard to this clonotype: Its matching antigen is unknown.

The origin of this receptor is a man younger than 35 who had mild COVID-19 (a few samples of this study predate the infection). Cell type and time point are not known. The sequenced material came from PBMCs or a T cell subset sorted from them (not recorded which).

DNA for the CDR3: TGTGCCAGCAGCGGTAGCGGGGGGGATTACGGGGAGCTGTTTTTT. Protein sequence: CASSGSGGDYGELFF. This rearrangement joins TRBV11-2 to TRBJ2-2, with TRBD2 identical over 11 bases. This CDR3 has 15 amino acids. The J segment lost 7 bases and the V segment lost 5 bases, leaving 6 bases of the junction unmatched. CDR1 and CDR2 (germline): SGHAT, FQNNGV.